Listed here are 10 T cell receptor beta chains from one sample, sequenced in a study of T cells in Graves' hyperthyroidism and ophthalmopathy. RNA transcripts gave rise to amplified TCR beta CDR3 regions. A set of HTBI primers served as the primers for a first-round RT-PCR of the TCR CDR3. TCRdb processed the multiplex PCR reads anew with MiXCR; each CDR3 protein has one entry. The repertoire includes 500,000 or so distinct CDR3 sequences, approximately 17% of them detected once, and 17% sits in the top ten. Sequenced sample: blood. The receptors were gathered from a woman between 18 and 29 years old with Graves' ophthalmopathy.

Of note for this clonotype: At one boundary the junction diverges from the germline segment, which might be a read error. CDR3 in amino acids: CASSLGTYLGYEKYF. The CDR3 nucleotides read TGTGCCAGCAGCTTAGGAACCTACCTGGGCTACGAGAAGTACTTC. This chain uses TRBV7-9 with TRBJ2-7; D is uncertain. CDR1 is SEHNR, CDR2 FQNEAQ, per germline (reference sequence). This CDR3 is 15 amino acids long.

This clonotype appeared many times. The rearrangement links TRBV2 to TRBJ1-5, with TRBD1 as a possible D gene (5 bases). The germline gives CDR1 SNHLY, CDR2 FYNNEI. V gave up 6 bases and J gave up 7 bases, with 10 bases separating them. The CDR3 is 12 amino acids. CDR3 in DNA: TGTGCCAGCAGGGCGGGGGAACAGCCCCAGCATTTT. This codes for CASRAGEQPQHF.

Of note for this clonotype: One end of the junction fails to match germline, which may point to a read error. The chain's CDR3 is CASRRTSGTSSYIEQFF. Written as DNA, the CDR3 is TGTGCCAGCAGGCGGACTAGCGGGACGAGCTCCTACATTGAGCAGTTCTTC. J is TRBJ2-1 and V is TRBV6-1; TRBD2 matches 12 bases. Looked up from germline, CDR1 is MNHNS and CDR2 is SASEGT. This CDR3 region has 17 residues.

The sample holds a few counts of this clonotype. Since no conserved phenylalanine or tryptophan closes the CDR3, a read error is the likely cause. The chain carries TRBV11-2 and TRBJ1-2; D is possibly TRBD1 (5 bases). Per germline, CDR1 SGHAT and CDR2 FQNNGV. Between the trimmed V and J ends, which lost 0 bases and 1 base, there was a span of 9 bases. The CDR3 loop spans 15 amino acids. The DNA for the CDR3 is TGTGCCAGCAGCTTAGAGAGAGGGGTTAACTATGGCTACACCCTC. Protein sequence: CASSLERGVNYGYTL.

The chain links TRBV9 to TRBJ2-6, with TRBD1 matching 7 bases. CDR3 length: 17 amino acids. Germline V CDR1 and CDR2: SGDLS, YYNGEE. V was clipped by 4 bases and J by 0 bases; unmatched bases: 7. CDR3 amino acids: CASSPRTGDSGANVLTF. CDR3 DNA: TGTGCCAGCAGCCCCCGAACAGGGGACTCTGGGGCCAACGTCCTGACTTTC.

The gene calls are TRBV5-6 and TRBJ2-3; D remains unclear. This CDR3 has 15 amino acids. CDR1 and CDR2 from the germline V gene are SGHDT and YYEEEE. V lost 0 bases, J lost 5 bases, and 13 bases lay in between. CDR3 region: CASSLVGRKGDTQYF. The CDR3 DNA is TGTGCCAGCAGCTTGGTTGGTAGAAAGGGAGATACGCAGTATTTT.

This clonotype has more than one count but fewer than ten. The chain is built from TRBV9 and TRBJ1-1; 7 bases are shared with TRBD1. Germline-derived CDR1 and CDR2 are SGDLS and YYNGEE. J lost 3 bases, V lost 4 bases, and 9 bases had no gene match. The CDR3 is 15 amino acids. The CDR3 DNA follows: TGTGCCAGCAGCTCTACCGGGACAGTGCACACTGAAGCTTTCTTT. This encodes CASSSTGTVHTEAFF.

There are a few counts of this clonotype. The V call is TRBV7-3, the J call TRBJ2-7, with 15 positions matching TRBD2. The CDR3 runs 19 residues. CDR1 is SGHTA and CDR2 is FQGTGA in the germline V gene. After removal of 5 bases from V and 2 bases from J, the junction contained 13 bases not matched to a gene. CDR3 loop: CASSPLGGGLAGGPYEQYF. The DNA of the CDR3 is TGTGCCAGCAGCCCCCTCGGGGGTGGACTAGCGGGAGGGCCCTACGAGCAGTACTTC.

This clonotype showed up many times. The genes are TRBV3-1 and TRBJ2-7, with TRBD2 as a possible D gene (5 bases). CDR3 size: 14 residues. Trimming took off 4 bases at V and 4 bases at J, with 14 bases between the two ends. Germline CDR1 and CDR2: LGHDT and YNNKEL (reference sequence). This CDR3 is CASSPTSGKYEQYF. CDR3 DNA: TGTGCCAGCAGCCCTACTTCCGGGAAATACGAGCAGTACTTC.

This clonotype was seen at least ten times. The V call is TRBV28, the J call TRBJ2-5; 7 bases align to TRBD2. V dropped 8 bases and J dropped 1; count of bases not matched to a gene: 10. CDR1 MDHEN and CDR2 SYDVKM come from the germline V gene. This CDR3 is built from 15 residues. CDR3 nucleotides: TGTGCCAGCGGTCCCCCTTCGGGGGGCCAAGAGACCCAGTACTTC. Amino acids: CASGPPSGGQETQYF.